The 8 T cell receptor beta chains listed next were all sequenced from one sample in a study of cytomegalovirus exposure and HLA in healthy donors. Method: immunoSEQ multiplex PCR; TCRdb's copy keeps in-frame clones and lacks some. The data show about 70,000 clones, 94% seen once. The sample consisted of PBMCs. These receptors originate from a man between 18 and 35 years old in good health and CMV-seropositive.

This chain uses TRBV4-1 with TRBJ2-7; a weak D match, TRBD1 (6 bases). V was cut by 4 bases and J by 0 bases, with 10 bases left in between. The CDR3 loop spans 14 amino acids. CDR1 MGHRA and CDR2 YSYEKL come from the germline V gene. This CDR3 reads CASSPGQYSYEQYF. The CDR3 nucleotides read TGCGCCAGCAGCCCTGGACAGTACTCCTACGAGCAGTACTTC.

This clone was observed once. The chain carries TRBV5-1 and TRBJ2-1; 11 bases are shared with TRBD2. From germline, CDR1 is SGHRS and CDR2 YFSETQ. There are 20 residues in the CDR3. V shed 4 bases, J shed 2 bases, and the junction held 17 bases outside the gene matches. The CDR3 spells CASSATSGSAIGGAYNEQFF. The CDR3, as DNA: TGCGCCAGCAGCGCCACTAGCGGGAGCGCCATTGGGGGAGCCTACAATGAGCAGTTCTTC. Full variable domain (outside the CDR3, taken from reference TRBV5-1 and TRBJ2-1): KAGVTQTPRYLIKTRGQQVTLSCSPISGHRSVSWYQQTPGQGLQFLFEYFSETQRNKGNFPGRFSGRQFSNSRSEMNVSTLELGDSALYLCASSATSGSAIGGAYNEQFFGPGTRLTVL.

This chain joins TRBV27 and TRBJ2-3; D might be TRBD1 (6 bases). The CDR3 totals 13 residues. Germline CDR1 reads MNHEY; CDR2 reads SMNVEV (reference sequence). Trimming removed 8 bases at V and 2 bases at J, with 11 bases between. DNA for the CDR3: TGTGCCAGCGGGGGCCGAAACACAGATACGCAGTATTTT. Amino acid sequence: CASGGRNTDTQYF.

The rearrangement links TRBV7-9 to TRBJ2-7; D unclear. This CDR3 has 14 residues. The germline gives CDR1 SEHNR, CDR2 FQNEAQ (reference sequence). The V end lost 2 bases, the J end lost 3 bases, and 11 bases lay between the germline ends. CDR3: CASSLNPASYEQYF. In DNA form, the CDR3 reads TGTGCCAGCAGCTTAAACCCCGCCAGCTACGAGCAGTACTTC.

The CDR3 loop reads CASSQDLGQPQHF. DNA of the CDR3: TGTGCCAGCAGCCAAGATCTAGGACAGCCCCAGCATTTT. The chain couples TRBV4-2 to TRBJ1-5; D uncertain. The germline V gene has CDR1 LGHNA and CDR2 YNFKEQ. V was clipped by 0 bases and J by 7 bases, with 7 bases between them. The CDR3 has 13 residues.

The chain combines TRBV19 with TRBJ1-2, with D unclear. The length of the CDR3 is 15 residues. V lost 8 bases to trimming and J lost 6 bases, with 22 bases between them. Germline V gene data show CDR1 as LNHDA and CDR2 as SQIVND (reference sequence). CDR3 residues: CASEEGSAQSDGYTF. Here the CDR3 DNA reads TGTGCCAGTGAAGAGGGAAGTGCGCAATCGGATGGCTACACCTTC.

This chain links TRBV28 with TRBJ2-7; no clear D. This CDR3 is 17 amino acids long. Germline lookup yields CDR1 MDHEN and CDR2 SYDVKM. Trimming shortened V by 1 base and J by 0 bases, and 16 bases separated the two germline ends. The CDR3 protein is CASSLYVVDTDSYEQYF. In DNA form, the CDR3 reads TGTGCCAGCAGTTTATACGTCGTTGACACTGACTCCTACGAGCAGTACTTC.

V is TRBV5-5 and J is TRBJ2-7; no reliable D call. This CDR3 is built from 14 residues. Germline V gives CDR1 SGHKS, CDR2 YYEKEE (reference sequence). V lost 0 bases to trimming and J lost 2 bases, with 9 bases between them. CDR3 residues: CASSLEGVPYEQYF. DNA for the CDR3: TGTGCCAGCAGCTTGGAAGGAGTACCCTACGAGCAGTACTTC.